Listed below are T cell receptor beta chains from one sample, sequenced in a study of blood T cell repertoires in COVID-19. The data were produced by immunoSEQ multiplex PCR, yet TCRdb's version contains in-frame clones alone and is incomplete. This sample yields about 280,000 clones, of which about 90% are seen a single time; over 2% belongs to the top ten. Input material: peripheral blood. The receptors derive from a young woman who had recovered from COVID-19. CDR3s leave out the opening cysteine and the closing phenylalanine or tryptophan. The listing skips clone size in some rows; elsewhere it reads once, few, many or a size class.

j_call v_call cdr3_length clone_size cdr3_aa
TRBJ1-1 TRBV29-1 9 NA SGAVNTEAF
TRBJ1-5 TRBV19 15 NA ASSIWTGQGNNQPQH
TRBJ2-6 TRBV27 21 NA ASSPQRTSGRAVLYSGANVLT
TRBJ2-6 TRBV30 10 NA AWSVDSPIST
TRBJ1-5 TRBV28 12 NA ASSSTTGNQPQH
TRBJ1-1 TRBV19 12 NA ASIGGSINTEAF
TRBJ2-1 TRBV11-1 10 NA ASSPRVDEQF
TRBJ1-2 TRBV7-2 9 NA ASSRNVAGT
TRBJ2-7 TRBV6-6 12 NA ASSYKTGSYEQY
TRBJ2-3 TRBV19 14 NA ASTNMGLAGTDTQY
TRBJ2-1 TRBV27 12 NA ASSGLGGFHEQF
TRBJ2-2 TRBV5-1 15 NA ASSLPTSGSVSGELF
TRBJ2-6 TRBV12-3/TRBV12-4 11 NA ASSFNTGNVLT
TRBJ2-7 TRBV6-5 14 NA ASSYSDLGGGYEQY
TRBJ1-4 TRBV5-1 14 NA ASSAGLGFKDEKLF
TRBJ1-2 TRBV6-5 11 NA ASSPIRGNGYT
TRBJ2-3 TRBV24-1 13 NA ATSVASGGADTQY
TRBJ2-7 TRBV28 14 few ASSPPAGQSSYEQY
TRBJ1-5 TRBV19 12 NA ASTTGYSNQPQH
TRBJ2-5 TRBV6-1 12 NA ASSDPGGGETQY
TRBJ1-1 TRBV28 11 NA ASSYRGGSEAF
TRBJ2-2 TRBV6-5 13 NA ASEGLAGGAGELF
TRBJ1-6 TRBV12-3/TRBV12-4 10 many ASGDYFSPLH
TRBJ1-1 TRBV6-5 13 once ASSYSAGLNTEAF
TRBJ2-5 TRBV7-2 13 once ASSPQGRLQETQY
TRBJ2-3 TRBV28 12 NA ASSFSGSTDTQY
TRBJ2-3 TRBV24-1 12 NA ATSDRESTDTQY
TRBJ2-5 TRBV3-1/TRBV3-2 12 NA ASSQTGGQETQY
TRBJ2-1 TRBV5-1 12 NA ASSLGLATNEQF
TRBJ1-5 TRBV5-6 13 NA ASSLGHVANQPQH
TRBJ2-5 TRBV3-1/TRBV3-2 13 NA ASRGEELRQETQY
TRBJ2-7 TRBV7-9 11 NA ASGEPTGVEQY
TRBJ1-1 TRBV9 14 NA ASSVEGEAGNTEAF
TRBJ1-4 TRBV2 13 NA ASREDRSTNEKLF
TRBJ2-5 TRBV5-6 11 NA ASARDREETQY
TRBJ2-7 TRBV11-3 13 once ASSRTSGTTYEQY
TRBJ2-3 TRBV9 11 NA ASSVGPADTQY
TRBJ2-3 TRBV6-6 12 NA ASSPRGEADTQY
TRBJ2-1 TRBV7-7 13 few ASSSGAGGGNEQF
TRBJ2-3 TRBV19 13 NA ASSMGGSALDTQY
TRBJ2-5 TRBV10-3 9 NA AAGGRETQY
TRBJ2-7 TRBV3-1/TRBV3-2 17 NA ASSPYRGLNPGGTYEQY
TRBJ2-7 TRBV11-2 12 NA ASSFEGGLREQY
TRBJ2-1 TRBV6-5 11 NA ASTKGLVGEQF
TRBJ2-7 TRBV19 12 NA ASSPTRMPLEQY
TRBJ1-1 TRBV3-1/TRBV3-2 14 NA ASSQEAAGRNSEAF
TRBJ2-7 TRBV4-1 13 NA ASSNLAGGTYEQY
TRBJ2-1 TRBV6-7 13 NA ASSSRLAPNNEQF
TRBJ2-3 TRBV12-3/TRBV12-4 10 NA ASSAGPDTQY
TRBJ1-2 TRBV7-2 13 NA ASSSTGQDLYGYT
TRBJ1-5 TRBV28 13 NA ASSLVGQGSSPQH
TRBJ2-1 TRBV30 8 once ACHEYEQF
TRBJ1-2 TRBV27 12 NA ASSFRGSFYGYT
TRBJ2-2 TRBV27 11 NA ASSLSSAGELF
TRBJ2-3 TRBV3-1/TRBV3-2 14 NA ASSQMLAGGPDTQY